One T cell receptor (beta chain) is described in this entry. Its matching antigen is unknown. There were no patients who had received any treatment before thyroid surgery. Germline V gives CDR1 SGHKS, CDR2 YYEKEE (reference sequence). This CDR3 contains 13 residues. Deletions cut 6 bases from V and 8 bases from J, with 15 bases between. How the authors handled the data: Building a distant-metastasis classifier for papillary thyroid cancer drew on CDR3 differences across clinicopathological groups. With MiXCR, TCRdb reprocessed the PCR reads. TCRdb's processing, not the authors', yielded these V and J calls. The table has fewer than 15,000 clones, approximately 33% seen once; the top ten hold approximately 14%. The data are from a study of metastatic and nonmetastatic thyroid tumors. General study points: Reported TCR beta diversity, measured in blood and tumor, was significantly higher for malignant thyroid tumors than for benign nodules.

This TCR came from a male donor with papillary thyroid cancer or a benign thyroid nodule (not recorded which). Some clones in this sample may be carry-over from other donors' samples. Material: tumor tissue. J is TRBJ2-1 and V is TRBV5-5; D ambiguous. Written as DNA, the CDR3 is TGTGCCAGCATCCCACCCGGTAACCATGAGCAGTTCTTC. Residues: CASIPPGNHEQFF.